A single sample gave rise to the 20 T cell receptor beta chains below, sequenced in a study of regulatory T cells in long-lasting Graves disease. CDR3 regions were amplified by Arm-PCR using iRepertoire HTBI primers to build TCR beta libraries. TCRdb re-analysed the multiplex PCR reads in MiXCR, keeping a single row per CDR3 protein. The table includes approximately 380,000 distinct CDR3 sequences, less than 25% detected once. Stated time point: persistent/refractory GD, antithyroid drugs over 5 years with positive TRAb. PBMC-extracted RNA yielded the TCR library. The specimen was peripheral blood mononuclear cells (PBMCs), collected when the disease was refractory, from a patient treated with antithyroid drugs. These receptor sequences come from a female donor with Graves disease.

The chain recombines TRBV28 with TRBJ2-7; TRBD2 matches at 13 bases. In germline, CDR1 is MDHEN, CDR2 SYDVKM. V trimming: 5 bases; J trimming: 5 bases; junction bases outside the gene matches: 12. The CDR3 has 17 amino acids. The DNA for the CDR3 is TGTGCCAGCAGTCGTGGGAGACTAGCGGGAGGAGGGGACGAGCAGTACTTC. It encodes CASSRGRLAGGGDEQYF.

This clonotype showed up just a few times. V gene TRBV12-3 or TRBV12-4 combines with J gene TRBJ1-5, with a tentative D call TRBD1 (5 bases). V was shortened by 3 bases and J by 3 bases, with 18 bases between the two germline ends. CDR3 length equals 17 residues. The CDR3 nucleotides read TGTGCCAGCAGTTTTGGGGGGGAGGGTACGGTCAATCAGCCCCAGCATTTT. It encodes CASSFGGEGTVNQPQHF.

The sample holds many counts of this clonotype. CDR3 residues: CASRRGGVYEQYF. CDR3 sequence (DNA): TGTGCCAGCCGGCGAGGCGGGGTCTACGAGCAGTACTTC. The chain uses TRBV2 and TRBJ2-7, with D possibly TRBD2 on 6 matching bases. This CDR3 has 13 amino acids. Deletions cut 8 bases from V and 3 bases from J, with 14 bases between. Germline V lookup: CDR1 SNHLY, CDR2 FYNNEI.

The chain's CDR3 is CSARARITGELFF. The CDR3 DNA sequence: TGCAGTGCTAGAGCGCGGATCACCGGGGAGCTGTTTTTT. V usage is TRBV20-1 and J usage is TRBJ2-2; D is ambiguous. V was shortened by 1 base and J by 4 bases, with 7 bases between the two germline ends. Germline V gives CDR1 DFQATT, CDR2 SNEGSKA (reference sequence). The CDR3 has 13 amino acids.

This clonotype was picked up a small number of times. CDR3 coding DNA: TGTGCCAGCAGCTTACGTGAGACTCCCAGTGGGGAGCTGTTTTTT. As protein: CASSLRETPSGELFF. This chain connects TRBV7-9 to TRBJ2-2; D unresolved. V was trimmed by 2 bases and J by 8 bases, leaving 15 bases between them. CDR1 and CDR2 from the germline V gene are SEHNR and FQNEAQ (reference sequence). The CDR3 extends over 15 amino acids. Filled out from reference TRBV7-9 and TRBJ2-2, the complete variable domain reads DTGVSQNPRHKITKRGQNVTFRCDPISEHNRLYWYRQTLGQGPEFLTYFQNEAQLEKSRLLSDRFSAERPKGSFSTLEIQRTEQGDSAMYLCASSLRETPSGELFFGEGSRLTVL.

To note about this clonotype: One junction end does not reproduce the germline sequence, and a read error may be involved. The CDR3 DNA reads as TGCGCCAGCAGCCCAGGAGTGAACACTAAAGCTTTCTTT. Translation: CASSPGVNTKAFF. V usage is TRBV4-1 and J usage is TRBJ1-1, with D uncertain. Germline V CDR1 and CDR2: MGHRA, YSYEKL. The CDR3 is 13 residues long.

This rearrangement joins TRBV24-1 to TRBJ1-5, with 8 nucleotides matching TRBD1. This CDR3 has 15 amino acids. In germline, CDR1 is KGHDR, CDR2 SFDVKD. V shed 4 bases, J shed 3 bases, and the junction held 4 bases outside the gene matches. The CDR3 reads CATSDPTGDNQPQHF. The CDR3 DNA reads TGTGCCACCAGTGACCCGACAGGGGACAATCAGCCCCAGCATTTT.

The table lists this clonotype with many counts. The V gene is TRBV6-1, the J gene TRBJ2-7, with D perhaps assigned TRBD1 or TRBD2 (5 bases each). Germline loops: CDR1 MNHNS, CDR2 SASEGT. The CDR3 has 12 residues. V was trimmed by 8 bases and J by 6 bases, leaving 14 bases between them. The CDR3 loop reads CASGTTGPEQYF. The CDR3 region has the DNA TGTGCCAGCGGGACCACAGGACCCGAGCAGTACTTC.

The chain recombines TRBV6-2 or TRBV6-3 with TRBJ2-7, with D possibly TRBD2 on 5 matching bases. V dropped 4 bases and J dropped 9 bases, with 16 bases sitting between them. Germline assignment: CDR1 MNHEY and CDR2 SVGEGT. The CDR3 has 13 residues. The CDR3 spells CASSSDYVAVQYF. In nucleotides, the CDR3 is TGTGCCAGCAGTTCTGACTACGTTGCGGTGCAGTACTTC.

This clonotype was picked up one time. This chain connects TRBV20-1 to TRBJ2-7, with 11 bases that match TRBD2. This CDR3 contains 15 residues. The V and J ends lost 6 bases and 2 bases, in that order; junction bases with no gene match: 9. Germline assignment: CDR1 DFQATT and CDR2 SNEGSKA (reference sequence). The DNA for the CDR3 is TGCAGTGCACCGACTAGCGGGATATACCCCTACGAGCAGTACTTC. Translated: CSAPTSGIYPYEQYF.

This clonotype was observed once. This chain links TRBV30 with TRBJ2-1; D could derive from TRBD1 or TRBD2 (5 bases each). V was pared by 4 bases and J by 12 bases, with 16 bases between. Germline V CDR1 and CDR2: GTSNPN, SVGIG (reference sequence). This CDR3 contains 12 residues. The CDR3: CAWTRDEAGQFF. DNA for the CDR3: TGTGCCTGGACCAGGGACGAAGCAGGGCAGTTCTTC.

This clonotype has ten or more counts. This chain links TRBV11-2 with TRBJ2-7; D gene uncertain. Germline values: CDR1 SGHAT, CDR2 FQNNGV. The CDR3 spans 14 residues. The V end was cut by 0 bases, the J end by 3 bases, with 9 bases between. CDR3 sequence reads: CASSLEGFVYEQYF. The CDR3 bases are TGTGCCAGCAGCTTAGAAGGGTTTGTCTACGAGCAGTACTTC.

Ten or more counts support this clonotype. V and J are TRBV11-2 and TRBJ2-5, with D perhaps matching TRBD2 (5 bases). V was pared by 3 bases and J by 2 bases, with 13 bases between. Per germline, CDR1 SGHAT and CDR2 FQNNGV. The CDR3 extends over 15 amino acids. The CDR3 region has the DNA TGTGCCAGCAGCTTGGACGGGATCAGGCAAGAGACCCAGTACTTC. Its translation: CASSLDGIRQETQYF.

This sequence joins TRBV7-9 and TRBJ1-1, with D uncertain. V was trimmed by 6 bases and J by 6 bases, leaving 8 bases between them. CDR1 and CDR2 from the germline V gene are SEHNR and FQNEAQ (reference sequence). This CDR3 spans 11 amino acids. CDR3 residues: CASREGPEAFF. The CDR3 DNA follows: TGTGCCAGCAGAGAGGGCCCTGAAGCTTTCTTT.

This clonotype was observed at least ten times. V gene TRBV28 combines with J gene TRBJ2-7; D uncertain. V was pared by 6 bases and J by 7 bases, with 10 bases between. This CDR3 spans 11 amino acids. Germline-derived CDR1 and CDR2 are MDHEN and SYDVKM. The DNA for the CDR3 is TGTGCCAGCAGCCGGACCTTAGAGCAGTACTTC. Translated, it gives CASSRTLEQYF.

This clonotype was counted a few times. This chain uses TRBV5-1 with TRBJ1-6; D perhaps matches TRBD1 (6 bases). The CDR3 contains 15 residues. V was clipped by 0 bases and J by 10 bases, with 14 bases between them. CDR1 and CDR2 (germline): SGHRS, YFSETQ. The chain's CDR3 is CASSLAGGAQSPLHF. CDR3 DNA sequence: TGCGCCAGCAGCTTGGCCGGGGGGGCCCAATCACCCCTCCACTTT.

This clonotype was found a few times. The J gene is TRBJ2-7, the V gene TRBV15, with 9 positions matching TRBD2. The CDR3 contains 16 residues. V shed 8 bases, J shed 2 bases, and the junction held 13 bases outside the gene matches. Germline V lookup: CDR1 LNHNV, CDR2 YYDKDF (reference sequence). CDR3 protein: CATSKGTGTSTYEQYF. The CDR3 DNA is TGTGCCACCTCGAAGGGGACCGGGACTAGCACCTACGAGCAGTACTTC.

This clonotype has a handful of counts. The rearrangement joins TRBV20-1 to TRBJ1-1; D remains unclear. CDR1 is DFQATT, CDR2 SNEGSKA, per germline (reference sequence). CDR3 length: 14 amino acids. V gave up 5 bases and J gave up 4 bases, with 17 bases separating them. The CDR3 DNA reads TGCAGTGCTTCTAAAACACCAGCGAGCACTGAAGCTTTCTTT. It is translated as CSASKTPASTEAFF.

This clonotype was seen at least ten times. The rearrangement links TRBV12-3 or TRBV12-4 to TRBJ1-1; D is possibly TRBD1 (5 bases). V dropped 4 bases and J dropped 4 bases, with 19 bases sitting between them. This CDR3 is 16 amino acids long. CDR3 sequence reads: CASSSWGGFGGTEAFF. CDR3 sequence (DNA): TGTGCCAGCAGTTCCTGGGGGGGGTTTGGGGGCACTGAAGCTTTCTTT.

The gene calls are TRBV6-9 and TRBJ2-1; D tentatively fits TRBD1 or TRBD2 (5 bases each). Germline V gene sequence: CDR1 MNHGY, CDR2 SVAAGI. CDR3 length: 12 residues. The V gene lost 3 bases and the J gene lost 9 bases, with 9 bases spanning the gap. For the CDR3, the DNA is TGTGCCAGCAGTTACCTGAGGGGTGAGCAGTTCTTC. Its translation: CASSYLRGEQFF.